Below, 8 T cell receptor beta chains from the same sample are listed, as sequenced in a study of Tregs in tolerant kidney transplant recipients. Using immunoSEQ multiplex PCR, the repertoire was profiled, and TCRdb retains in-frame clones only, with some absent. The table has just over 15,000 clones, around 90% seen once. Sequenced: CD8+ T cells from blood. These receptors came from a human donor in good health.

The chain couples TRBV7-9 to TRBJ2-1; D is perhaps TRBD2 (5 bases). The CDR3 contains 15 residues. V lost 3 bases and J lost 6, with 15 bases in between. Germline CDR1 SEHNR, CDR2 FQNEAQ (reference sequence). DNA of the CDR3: TGTGCCAGCAGCTTGGTCACTAGTAATACCAATGAGCAGTTCTTC. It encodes CASSLVTSNTNEQFF. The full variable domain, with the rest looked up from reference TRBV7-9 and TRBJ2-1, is DTGVSQNPRHKITKRGQNVTFRCDPISEHNRLYWYRQTLGQGPEFLTYFQNEAQLEKSRLLSDRFSAERPKGSFSTLEIQRTEQGDSAMYLCASSLVTSNTNEQFFGPGTRLTVL.

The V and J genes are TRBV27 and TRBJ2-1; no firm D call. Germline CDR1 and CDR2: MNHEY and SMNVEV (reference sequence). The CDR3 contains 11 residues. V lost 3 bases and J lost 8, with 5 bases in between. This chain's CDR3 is CASSFLHEQFF. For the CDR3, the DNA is TGTGCCAGCAGTTTTTTACATGAGCAGTTCTTC.

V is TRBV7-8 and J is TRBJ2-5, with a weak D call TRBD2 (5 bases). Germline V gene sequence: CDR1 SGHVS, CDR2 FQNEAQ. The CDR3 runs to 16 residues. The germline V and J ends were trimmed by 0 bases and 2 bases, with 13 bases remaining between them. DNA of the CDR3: TGTGCCAGCAGCTTAGCGTCGCTGGGCGGGCAAGAGACCCAGTACTTC. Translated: CASSLASLGGQETQYF.

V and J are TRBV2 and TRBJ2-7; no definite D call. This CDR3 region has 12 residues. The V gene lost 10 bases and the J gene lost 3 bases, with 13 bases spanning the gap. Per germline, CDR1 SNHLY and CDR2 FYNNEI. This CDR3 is CATGQMSYEQYF. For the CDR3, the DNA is TGTGCCACTGGCCAGATGAGCTACGAGCAGTACTTC.

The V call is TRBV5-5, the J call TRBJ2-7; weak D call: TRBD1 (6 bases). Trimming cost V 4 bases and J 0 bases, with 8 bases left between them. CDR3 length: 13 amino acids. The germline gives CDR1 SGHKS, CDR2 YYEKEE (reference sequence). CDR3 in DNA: TGTGCCAGCAGCCCCAGGGGCTCCTACGAGCAGTACTTC. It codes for CASSPRGSYEQYF.

In nucleotides, the CDR3 is TGTGCCAGCAGCTTATCAACTGGACCCTACTATGGCTACACCTTC. Amino acids: CASSLSTGPYYGYTF. The chain links TRBV7-2 to TRBJ1-2, with no clear D. The CDR3 runs 15 residues. Germline assignment: CDR1 SGHTA and CDR2 FQGNSA. V was clipped by 2 bases and J by 3 bases, with 13 bases between them.

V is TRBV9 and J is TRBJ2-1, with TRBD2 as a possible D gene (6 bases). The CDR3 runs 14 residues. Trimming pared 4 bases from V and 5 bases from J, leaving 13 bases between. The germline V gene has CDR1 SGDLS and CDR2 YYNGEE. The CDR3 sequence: CASSIGLPNNEQFF. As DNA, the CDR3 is TGTGCCAGCAGCATAGGACTACCCAACAATGAGCAGTTCTTC.

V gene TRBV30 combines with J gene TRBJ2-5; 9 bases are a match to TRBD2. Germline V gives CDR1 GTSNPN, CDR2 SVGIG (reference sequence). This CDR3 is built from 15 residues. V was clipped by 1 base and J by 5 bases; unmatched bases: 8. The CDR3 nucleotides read TGTGCCTGGAGTGGGACTAGCGCAGTCGGGGAGACCCAGTACTTC. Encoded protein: CAWSGTSAVGETQYF.